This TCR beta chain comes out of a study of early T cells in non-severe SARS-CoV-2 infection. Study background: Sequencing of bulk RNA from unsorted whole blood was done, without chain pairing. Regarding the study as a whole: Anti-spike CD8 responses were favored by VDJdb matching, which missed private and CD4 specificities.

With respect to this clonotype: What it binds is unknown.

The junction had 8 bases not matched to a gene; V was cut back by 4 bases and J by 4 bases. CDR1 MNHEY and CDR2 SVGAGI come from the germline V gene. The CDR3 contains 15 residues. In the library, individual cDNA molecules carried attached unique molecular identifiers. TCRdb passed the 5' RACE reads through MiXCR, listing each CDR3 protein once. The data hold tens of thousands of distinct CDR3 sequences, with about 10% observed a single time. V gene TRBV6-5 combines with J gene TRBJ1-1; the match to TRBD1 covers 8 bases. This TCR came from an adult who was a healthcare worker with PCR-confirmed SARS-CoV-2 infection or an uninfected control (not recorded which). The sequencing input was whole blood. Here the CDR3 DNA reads TGTGCCAGCAGTTGGAGCAGGGGGCCCCTCACTGAAGCTTTCTTT. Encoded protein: CASSWSRGPLTEAFF.